This T cell receptor (beta chain) was identified during a study of control samples from healthy donors and cancer patients. TCRdb's table, derived via immunoSEQ multiplex PCR, lists solely in-frame clones and lacks some. The sample lists about 120,000 clones; around 87% were seen once. The ends were cut back, 4 bases at V and 4 bases at J, with 17 bases in the middle. CDR3 size: 16 residues. Germline V CDR1 and CDR2: MNHEY, SMNVEV (reference sequence). This clonotype was sampled from a woman aged 45-59 years with colorectal cancer. V and J are TRBV27 and TRBJ1-5; a possible D gene is TRBD1 (6 bases). Sequenced material: PBMCs. The CDR3, as DNA: TGTGCCAGCAGTTCGGACAGTCGGATTGGGAATCAGCCCCAGCATTTT. Its translation: CASSSDSRIGNQPQHF.